The 19 T cell receptor beta chains below were found in one sample sequenced in a study of blood T cell repertoires in COVID-19. The assay was immunoSEQ multiplex PCR, and TCRdb's table has in-frame clones only and misses some. The repertoire has some 100,000 clones, approximately 92% of them found once; the top ten carry approximately 5.8%. Input material: peripheral blood. Receptors originate from a man in his fifties or sixties with active COVID-19.

This clone occurred once. The chain uses TRBV4-1 and TRBJ2-3, with 9 bases aligning to TRBD1. Germline V CDR1 and CDR2: MGHRA, YSYEKL. The CDR3 runs 17 residues. V lost 1 base to trimming and J lost 3 bases; unmatched junction nucleotides: 8. The CDR3 loop reads CASSQGSTGGWTDTQYF. The CDR3, as DNA: TGCGCCAGCAGCCAAGGTTCTACAGGGGGCTGGACAGATACGCAGTATTTT.

V and J are TRBV28 and TRBJ2-2, with 7 bases aligning to TRBD2. CDR1 is MDHEN, CDR2 SYDVKM, per germline. The CDR3 loop spans 16 amino acids. V lost 5 bases to trimming and J lost 3 bases; unmatched junction nucleotides: 9. The CDR3 sequence is CASSPLTSSYTGELFF. CDR3 coding DNA: TGTGCCAGCAGTCCGTTGACTAGCAGTTACACCGGGGAGCTGTTTTTT.

In its sample, this clone was seen once. This chain links TRBV6-5 with TRBJ1-1; D possibly corresponds to TRBD1 (6 bases). V lost 6 bases, J lost 5 bases, and 16 bases lay in between. The CDR3 spans 14 residues. Germline V gene sequence: CDR1 MNHEY, CDR2 SVGAGI. The CDR3 sequence is CASSPAGGKTEAFF. CDR3 DNA: TGTGCCAGCAGCCCGGCGGGGGGCAAAACTGAAGCTTTCTTT.

In nucleotides, the CDR3 is TGCGCCAGCAGCTTGAGGACAGGTTCCGACCCAGATACGCAGTATTTT. Encoded protein: CASSLRTGSDPDTQYF. The rearrangement links TRBV5-1 to TRBJ2-3, with TRBD1 matching 7 bases. The CDR3 extends over 16 amino acids. Trimming at V came to 1 base and at J to 4 bases, leaving 9 bases not matched to a gene. Germline assignment: CDR1 SGHRS and CDR2 YFSETQ.

This clone was observed a handful of times. The chain links TRBV30 to TRBJ1-5; D gene ambiguous. V lost 2 bases and J lost 4, with 9 bases in between. CDR3 size: 13 residues. CDR1 GTSNPN and CDR2 SVGIG come from the germline V gene (reference sequence). The DNA for the CDR3 is TGTGCCTGGAGTCTCGCAGAAAATCAGCCCCAGCATTTT. As protein: CAWSLAENQPQHF.

This rearrangement joins TRBV3-1 (or the pseudogene TRBV3-2) to TRBJ1-3, with D perhaps TRBD1 (6 bases). There are 15 residues in the CDR3. From germline, CDR1 is LGHDT and CDR2 YNNKEL (reference sequence). The germline V and J ends were trimmed by 3 bases and 3 bases, with 12 bases remaining between them. CDR3 residues: CASSQSGTHGNTIYF. In DNA form, the CDR3 reads TGTGCCAGCAGCCAGTCCGGGACACATGGAAACACCATATATTTT.

The chain combines TRBV5-1 with TRBJ2-1, with D perhaps TRBD2 (6 bases). Trimming took 0 bases from V and 5 from J, leaving 12 bases between them. Germline V CDR1 and CDR2: SGHRS, YFSETQ. This CDR3 contains 15 residues. CDR3 sequence: CASSLEGGRNNEQFF. The CDR3 region has the DNA TGCGCCAGCAGCTTGGAAGGAGGGCGCAACAATGAGCAGTTCTTC.

This sequence joins TRBV5-1 and TRBJ2-3, with unresolved D. The V gene's germline CDR1 is SGHRS and CDR2 YFSETQ. This CDR3 is built from 14 residues. V gave up 1 base and J gave up 4 bases, with 10 bases separating them. The chain's CDR3 is CASSLTSEADTQYF. For the CDR3, the DNA is TGCGCCAGCAGCTTGACGAGTGAGGCAGATACGCAGTATTTT.

This chain links TRBV28 with TRBJ1-6; 9 positions agree with TRBD1. With V trimmed by 3 bases and J by 9 bases, 3 bases remained unmatched. Germline values: CDR1 MDHEN, CDR2 SYDVKM. The CDR3 sequence is 14 residues long. CDR3 coding DNA: TGTGCCAGCAGTTTCGGACAGGGGATTTCACCCCTCCACTTT. This sequence encodes CASSFGQGISPLHF.

The sample holds a few counts of this clone. The gene calls are TRBV2 and TRBJ2-1, with D possibly TRBD2 on 5 matching bases. This CDR3 is built from 17 residues. The germline V gene has CDR1 SNHLY and CDR2 FYNNEI. The V end lost 6 bases, the J end lost 2 bases, and 20 bases lay between the germline ends. This CDR3 is CASRDQAARRPYNEQFF. The CDR3 DNA sequence: TGTGCCAGCAGGGACCAAGCGGCCCGAAGGCCCTACAATGAGCAGTTCTTC.

This clone was counted a single time. The chain combines TRBV5-8 with TRBJ2-2, with D perhaps TRBD1 (5 bases). V lost 1 base and J lost 2, with 15 bases in between. Looked up from germline, CDR1 is SGHTS and CDR2 is YDEGEE. The CDR3 runs to 17 residues. The CDR3, as DNA: TGTGCCAGCAGCTTGCAATGGGCAGGGATTAACACCGGGGAGCTGTTTTTT. Its translation: CASSLQWAGINTGELFF.

The V gene is TRBV20-1, the J gene TRBJ1-1; D not resolved. V lost 3 bases and J lost 0, with 8 bases in between. Germline lookup yields CDR1 DFQATT and CDR2 SNEGSKA (reference sequence). CDR3 size: 13 residues. CDR3 region: CSASPELNTEAFF. In DNA, the CDR3 is TGCAGTGCTAGTCCCGAGCTGAACACTGAAGCTTTCTTT.

This clone was recorded a few times. The chain links TRBV7-8 to TRBJ2-7; D not resolved. V gave up 1 base and J gave up 7 bases, with 5 bases separating them. Germline V gives CDR1 SGHVS, CDR2 FQNEAQ. The CDR3 runs to 11 residues. The DNA for the CDR3 is TGTGCCAGCAGCTTAGGGCAGGAGCAGTACTTC. As protein: CASSLGQEQYF.

V and J are TRBV5-1 and TRBJ2-1, with a tentative D call TRBD1 (5 bases). CDR1 is SGHRS and CDR2 is YFSETQ in the germline V gene. This CDR3 has 15 residues. V was pared by 0 bases and J by 2 bases, with 9 bases between. This CDR3 is CASSLVQGTYNEQFF. In DNA, the CDR3 is TGCGCCAGCAGCTTGGTCCAGGGTACCTACAATGAGCAGTTCTTC.

CDR3 bases: TGTGCCAGCAGTTTATGGGGGGGCATGACAGGGGACGATAATTCACCCCTCCACTTT. It specifies CASSLWGGMTGDDNSPLHF. The chain combines TRBV28 with TRBJ1-6, with TRBD1 matching 8 bases. J gave up 5 bases and V 0 bases, and 12 bases lay outside the gene matches. CDR1 MDHEN and CDR2 SYDVKM come from the germline V gene. The CDR3 has 19 residues.

V and J are TRBV7-8 and TRBJ1-1, with a possible D match to TRBD1 (6 bases). CDR3 length equals 15 residues. Germline V CDR1 and CDR2: SGHVS, FQNEAQ. The V gene lost 0 bases and the J gene lost 1 base, with 9 bases spanning the gap. The DNA of the CDR3 is TGTGCCAGCAGCTTAGCAGGGGGTGGGAACACTGAAGCTTTCTTT. This codes for CASSLAGGGNTEAFF.

The table lists this clone with a count of one. CDR3 sequence (DNA): TGCGCCAGCAGTGAGTCGGCTAATTCACCCCTCCACTTT. Amino acid sequence: CASSESANSPLHF. This chain connects TRBV10-2 to TRBJ1-6; D not certain. V was clipped by 0 bases and J by 6 bases, with 3 bases between them. The V gene's germline CDR1 is WSHSY and CDR2 SAAADI. The CDR3 consists of 13 residues.

V usage is TRBV19 and J usage is TRBJ2-1; 16 bases line up with TRBD2. Unmatched junction bases numbered 11, after V lost 6 bases and J lost 0 bases. The CDR3 spans 20 residues. Germline V CDR1 and CDR2: LNHDA, SQIVND (reference sequence). The CDR3 loop is CASRAPGLAGGRSSYNEQFF. In DNA, the CDR3 is TGTGCCAGTAGGGCTCCGGGACTAGCGGGAGGGAGGAGCTCCTACAATGAGCAGTTCTTC.

The chain has TRBV6-5 and TRBJ2-1, with D possibly matching TRBD2 (6 bases). The germline V gene has CDR1 MNHEY and CDR2 SVGAGI. V was pared by 6 bases and J by 6 bases, with 18 bases between. CDR3 length: 15 residues. CDR3 sequence reads: CASSPTTRDSNEQFF. The CDR3 coding sequence is TGTGCCAGCAGCCCCACAACCCGGGACTCCAATGAGCAGTTCTTC.